These 5 T cell receptor beta chains were all obtained from the same sample, sequenced in a study of cytomegalovirus exposure and HLA in healthy donors. PCR used 60 Vbeta primers and 13 Jbeta primers. The method was immunoSEQ multiplex PCR; TCRdb's version includes in-frame clones alone and lacks a portion of them. This table holds around 150,000 clones, more than 65% found once. Sequencing was carried out using PBMCs. The receptors derive from a man in his fifties or sixties in good health and CMV-seropositive.

This chain links TRBV6-5 with TRBJ1-6, with 11 bases matching TRBD1. The germline V gene encodes CDR1 MNHEY and CDR2 SVGAGI. This CDR3 region has 16 residues. The trim removed 2 bases at V and 12 bases at J, leaving 9 bases unmatched. In DNA form, the CDR3 reads TGTGCCAGCAGTTACCCGCGGACAGGGGGCGATTTACCCCTCCACTTT. This encodes CASSYPRTGGDLPLHF.

V and J are TRBV9 and TRBJ1-6, with D possibly matching TRBD1 (6 bases). Germline V lookup: CDR1 SGDLS, CDR2 YYNGEE. The CDR3 runs to 15 residues. The ends were cut back, 3 bases at V and 8 bases at J, with 15 bases in the middle. This CDR3 is CASSAGQGKDSPLHF. CDR3 nucleotides: TGTGCCAGCAGCGCGGGCCAGGGGAAGGATTCACCCCTCCACTTT. Variable domain in full (rest from reference TRBV9 and TRBJ1-6): DSGVTQTPKHLITATGQRVTLRCSPRSGDLSVYWYQQSLDQGLQFLIQYYNGEERAKGNILERFSAQQFPDLHSELNLSSLELGDSALYFCASSAGQGKDSPLHFGNGTRLTVT.

V and J are TRBV29-1 and TRBJ2-1; D may be TRBD1 or TRBD2 (5 bases each). This CDR3 has 14 residues. Germline V gene lookup returns CDR1 SQVTM and CDR2 ANQGSEA. V was clipped by 8 bases and J by 1 base, with 15 bases between them. The CDR3 coding sequence is TGCAGCTTTGGGGCCAGGACTTCCTACAATGAGCAGTTCTTC. Translation gives CSFGARTSYNEQFF.

J is TRBJ2-1 and V is TRBV29-1; TRBD2 agrees at 11 bases. Germline trimming cut 7 bases from V and 6 bases from J; bases unmatched to any gene: 8. The germline CDR1 and CDR2 sequences are SQVTM and ANQGSEA. The length of the CDR3 is 14 residues. The CDR3 is CSGDGLAGGNEQFF. The CDR3 DNA reads as TGCAGCGGGGATGGGCTAGCGGGGGGCAATGAGCAGTTCTTC.

The V call is TRBV6-1, the J call TRBJ1-2; no reliable D call. Germline V gene data show CDR1 as MNHNS and CDR2 as SASEGT. This CDR3 has 12 amino acids. Trimming took off 7 bases at V and 2 bases at J, with 8 bases between the two ends. CDR3 DNA: TGTGCCAGCACCCTTGCGAACTATGGCTACACCTTC. This encodes CASTLANYGYTF.